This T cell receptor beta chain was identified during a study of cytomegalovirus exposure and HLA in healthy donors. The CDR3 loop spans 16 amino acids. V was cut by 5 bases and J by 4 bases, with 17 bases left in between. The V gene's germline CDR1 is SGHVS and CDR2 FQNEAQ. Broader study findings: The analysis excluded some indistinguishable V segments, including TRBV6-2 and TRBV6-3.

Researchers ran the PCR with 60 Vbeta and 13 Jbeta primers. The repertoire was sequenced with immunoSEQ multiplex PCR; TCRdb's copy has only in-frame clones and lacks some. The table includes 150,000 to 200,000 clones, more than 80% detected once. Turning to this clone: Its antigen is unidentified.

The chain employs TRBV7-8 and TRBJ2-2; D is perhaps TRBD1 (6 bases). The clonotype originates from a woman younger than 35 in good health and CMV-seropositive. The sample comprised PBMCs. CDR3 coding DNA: TGTGCCAGCAGCCCCAACCGGGACATAAGCACCGGGGAGCTGTTTTTT. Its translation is CASSPNRDISTGELFF.